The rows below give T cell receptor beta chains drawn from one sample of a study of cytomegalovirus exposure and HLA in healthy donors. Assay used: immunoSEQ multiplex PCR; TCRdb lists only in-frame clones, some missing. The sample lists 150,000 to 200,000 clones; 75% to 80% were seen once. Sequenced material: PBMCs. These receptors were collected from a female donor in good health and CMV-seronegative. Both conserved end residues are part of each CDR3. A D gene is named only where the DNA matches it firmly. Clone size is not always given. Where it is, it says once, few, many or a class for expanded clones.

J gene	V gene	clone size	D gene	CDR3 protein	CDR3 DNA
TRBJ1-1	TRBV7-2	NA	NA	CASSLENRGLGEAFF	TGTGCCAGCAGCCTAGAAAATCGAGGACTCGGAGAGGCTTTCTTT
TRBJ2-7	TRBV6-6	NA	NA	CAASGRGGYEQYF	TGTGCCGCGTCGGGGAGGGGGGGCTACGAGCAGTACTTC
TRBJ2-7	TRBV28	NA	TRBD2	CASSESGRAYEQYF	TGTGCCAGCAGTGAAAGCGGGAGGGCCTACGAGCAGTACTTC
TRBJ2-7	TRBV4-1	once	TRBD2	CASSQDGTSGAYEQYF	TGCGCCAGCAGCCAAGACGGGACTAGCGGGGCCTACGAGCAGTACTTC
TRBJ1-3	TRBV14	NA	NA	CASSQDRGSGNTIYF	TGTGCCAGCAGCCAAGACAGGGGCTCTGGAAACACCATATATTTT
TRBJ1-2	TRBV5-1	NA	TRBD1	CASSTRQGVYGYTF	TGCGCCAGCAGCACCCGACAGGGGGTCTATGGCTACACCTTC
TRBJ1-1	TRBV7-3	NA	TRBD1	CASSYGGQEEAFF	TGTGCCAGCAGTTATGGGGGACAGGAAGAAGCTTTCTTT
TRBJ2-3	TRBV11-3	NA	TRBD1	CASSSTRGRTDTQYF	TGTGCCAGCAGCTCGACCAGGGGGCGGACAGATACGCAGTATTTT
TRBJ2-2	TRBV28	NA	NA	CASSFMWEGGTGELFF	TGTGCCAGCAGTTTTATGTGGGAGGGGGGCACCGGGGAGCTGTTTTTT
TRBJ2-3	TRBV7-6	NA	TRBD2	CASSFGRVGDTQYF	TGTGCCAGCAGCTTCGGGAGGGTAGGAGATACGCAGTATTTT
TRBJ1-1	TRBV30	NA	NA	CAWSVRTDEAFF	TGTGCCTGGAGTGTACGGACAGATGAAGCTTTCTTT
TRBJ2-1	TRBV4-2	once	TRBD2	CASSQDRGSGGYNEQFF	TGTGCCAGCAGCCAAGATCGGGGTAGCGGGGGGTACAATGAGCAGTTCTTC
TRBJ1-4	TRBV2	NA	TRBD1	CASSERQGHEKLFF	TGTGCCAGCAGCGAACGACAGGGACATGAAAAACTGTTTTTT
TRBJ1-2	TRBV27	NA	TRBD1	CASSTDRDYGYTF	TGTGCCAGCAGTACCGACAGGGACTATGGCTACACCTTC
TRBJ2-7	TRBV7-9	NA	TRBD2	CASRSGLAGSYEQYF	TGTGCCAGCAGATCGGGACTAGCGGGATCCTACGAGCAGTACTTC
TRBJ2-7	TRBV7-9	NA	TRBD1	CASSLAETGWDEQYF	TGTGCCAGCAGCTTAGCCGAGACAGGGTGGGACGAGCAGTACTTC
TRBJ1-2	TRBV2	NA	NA	CASIWDSFQGYTF	TGTGCCAGCATATGGGACTCCTTTCAGGGCTACACCTTC
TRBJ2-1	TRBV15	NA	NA	CATSVPDLYNEQFF	TGTGCCACCAGCGTCCCAGACTTATACAATGAGCAGTTCTTC
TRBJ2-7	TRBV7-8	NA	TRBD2	CASSLGLAGIGQYF	TGTGCCAGCAGCTTAGGACTAGCGGGAATAGGGCAGTACTTC
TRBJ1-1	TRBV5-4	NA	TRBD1	CASSLATGVIYEAFF	TGTGCCAGCAGCTTGGCCACAGGGGTAATTTATGAAGCTTTCTTT
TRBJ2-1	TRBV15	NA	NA	CATSRERANEQFF	TGTGCCACCAGCAGAGAAAGAGCTAATGAGCAGTTCTTC
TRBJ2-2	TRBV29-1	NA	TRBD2	CSVVAGETGELFF	TGCAGCGTTGTAGCGGGAGAAACCGGGGAGCTGTTTTTT
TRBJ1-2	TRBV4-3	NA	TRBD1	CASSHYEGASYGYTF	TGCGCCAGCAGCCATTACGAGGGGGCCTCCTATGGCTACACCTTC
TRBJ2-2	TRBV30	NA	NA	CAWSVLITGELFF	TGTGCCTGGAGTGTACTGATCACCGGGGAGCTGTTTTTT
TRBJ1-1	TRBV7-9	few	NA	CASRTGASNTEAFF	TGTGCCAGCAGAACCGGAGCCTCAAACACTGAAGCTTTCTTT
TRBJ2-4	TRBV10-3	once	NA	CAISEGGTVDNIQYF	TGTGCCATCAGTGAGGGGGGGACAGTGGATAACATTCAGTACTTC
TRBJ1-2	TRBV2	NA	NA	CASSANQAPNYGYTF	TGTGCCAGCAGCGCAAACCAGGCCCCGAACTATGGCTACACCTTC
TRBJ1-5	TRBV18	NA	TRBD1	CASSFDRGQGQPQHF	TGTGCCAGCTCGTTCGACAGGGGGCAAGGGCAGCCCCAGCATTTT
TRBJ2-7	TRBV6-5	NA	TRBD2	CASSYSEVTSGYEQYF	TGTGCCAGCAGTTACTCGGAGGTGACTAGCGGGTACGAGCAGTACTTC
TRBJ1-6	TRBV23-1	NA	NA	CASTPAGHRRAEWYSPLHF	TGCGCCAGCACCCCAGCTGGTCATAGGAGGGCGGAGTGGTATTCACCCCTCCACTTT
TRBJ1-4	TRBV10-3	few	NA	CAIKSGTNEKLFF	TGTGCCATCAAATCCGGGACTAATGAAAAACTGTTTTTT
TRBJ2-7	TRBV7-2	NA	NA	CASSLVGRVIEQYF	TGTGCCAGCAGCTTAGTAGGCAGGGTAATCGAGCAGTACTTC